The source of this T cell receptor beta chain is a study of T cells of healthy individuals. TCRdb processed the 5' RACE reads anew with MiXCR; each CDR3 protein has one entry. This sample has around 80,000 distinct CDR3 sequences, with roughly 5.1% found just once. 14 amino acids form the CDR3, both terminal residues included. Per germline, CDR1 MNHEY and CDR2 SVGEGT. As to this clonotype: Without the conserved terminal phenylalanine or tryptophan, this CDR3 likely stems from a read error. Because the CDR3's place on the DNA is in doubt, the DNA is left out and the CDR3 is given as listed by TCRdb.

This TCR came from a female donor in good health. The chain joins TRBV6-2 or TRBV6-3 to TRBJ1-5. The CDR3 loop reads CASSWTAKKKKKKV.